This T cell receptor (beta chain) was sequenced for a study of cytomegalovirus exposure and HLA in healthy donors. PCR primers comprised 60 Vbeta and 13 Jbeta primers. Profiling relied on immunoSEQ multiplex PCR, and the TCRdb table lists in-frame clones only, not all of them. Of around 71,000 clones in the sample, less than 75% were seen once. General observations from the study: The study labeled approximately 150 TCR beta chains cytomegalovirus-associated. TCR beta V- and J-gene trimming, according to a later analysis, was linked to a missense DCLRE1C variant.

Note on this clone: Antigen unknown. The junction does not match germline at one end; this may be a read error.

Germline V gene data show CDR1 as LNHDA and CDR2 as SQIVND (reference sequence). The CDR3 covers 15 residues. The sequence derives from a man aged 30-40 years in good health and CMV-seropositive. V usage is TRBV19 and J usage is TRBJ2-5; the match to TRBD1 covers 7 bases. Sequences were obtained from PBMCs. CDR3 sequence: CVSSQLQGNQETQYF. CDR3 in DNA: TGTGTCAGTAGCCAACTACAGGGGAACCAAGAGACCCAGTACTTC.